A single TCR beta chain is shown here with its context. Participant-given clinical history determined each cohort assignment. The CDR3 is 13 residues long. V was shortened by 2 bases and J by 6 bases, with 11 bases between the two germline ends. Germline CDR1 and CDR2: MDHEN and SYDVKM. Clones were sequenced by immunoSEQ multiplex PCR, and TCRdb holds only the in-frame ones, with some missing. The data show approximately 390,000 clones, with roughly 89% seen just once and roughly a tenth held by the top ten. The entry originates in a study of blood T cell repertoires in COVID-19. This TCR came from a woman aged 45 to 65 who had recovered from COVID-19. Sequences were obtained from PBMCs or T cells enriched from blood (not recorded which). The chain has TRBV28 and TRBJ2-7; D uncertain. Here the CDR3 reads CASSLSPQVEQYF. The CDR3 DNA reads TGTGCCAGCAGTTTAAGCCCCCAAGTCGAGCAGTACTTC.